This T cell receptor (beta chain) came from a study of T cells in Graves' hyperthyroidism and ophthalmopathy. Study-wide findings and caveats: In blood, most of the thyroid clonotypes expanded above 0.001 were also present.

Trimming stripped 4 bases from V and 7 bases from J, with 13 bases between. The length of the CDR3 is 12 residues. The germline CDR1 and CDR2 sequences are SQVTM and ANQGSEA. TCR beta CDR3 regions were amplified from RNA. A first-round RT-PCR of the TCR CDR3 used the HTBI primer set. TCRdb ran MiXCR on the multiplex PCR reads and lists one entry per CDR3 protein. This sample yields roughly 570,000 distinct CDR3 sequences, of which 46% are seen a single time; 15% to 20% belongs to the top ten. This clonotype was seen only once. What it binds is unknown. Sequenced sample: peripheral blood or thyroid tissue (not recorded which). This clonotype was obtained from an adult woman with Graves' disease, either hyperthyroidism or ophthalmopathy (not recorded which). J is TRBJ1-1 and V is TRBV29-1; TRBD1 is a possible D gene (5 bases). The CDR3 protein is CSVVGGSGEAFF. The CDR3 DNA is TGCAGCGTTGTGGGGGGATCCGGTGAAGCTTTCTTT.